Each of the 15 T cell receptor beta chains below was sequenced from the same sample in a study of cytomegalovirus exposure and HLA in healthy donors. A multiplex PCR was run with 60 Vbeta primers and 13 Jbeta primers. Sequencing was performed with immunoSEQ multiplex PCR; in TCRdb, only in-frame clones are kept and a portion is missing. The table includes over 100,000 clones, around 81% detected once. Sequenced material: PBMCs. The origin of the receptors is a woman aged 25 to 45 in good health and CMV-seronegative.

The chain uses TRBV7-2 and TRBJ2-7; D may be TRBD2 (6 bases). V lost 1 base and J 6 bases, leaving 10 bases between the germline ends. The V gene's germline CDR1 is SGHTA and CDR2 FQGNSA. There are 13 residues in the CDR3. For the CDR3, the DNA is TGTGCCAGCAGCTTAGTCCGGGAGCGCGAGCAGTACTTC. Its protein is CASSLVREREQYF.

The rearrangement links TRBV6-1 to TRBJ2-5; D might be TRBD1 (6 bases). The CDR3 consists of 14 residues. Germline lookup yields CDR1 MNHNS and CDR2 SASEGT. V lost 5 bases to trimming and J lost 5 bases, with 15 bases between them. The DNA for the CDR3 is TGTGCCAGCAGTTCATGGACAGTGCGGGAGACCCAGTACTTC. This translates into CASSSWTVRETQYF.

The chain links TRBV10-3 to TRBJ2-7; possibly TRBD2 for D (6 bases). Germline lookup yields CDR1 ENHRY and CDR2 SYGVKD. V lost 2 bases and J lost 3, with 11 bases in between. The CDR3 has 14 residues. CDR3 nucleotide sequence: TGTGCCATCAGTGAGCCTAGCGCGAACTACGAGCAGTACTTC. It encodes CAISEPSANYEQYF.

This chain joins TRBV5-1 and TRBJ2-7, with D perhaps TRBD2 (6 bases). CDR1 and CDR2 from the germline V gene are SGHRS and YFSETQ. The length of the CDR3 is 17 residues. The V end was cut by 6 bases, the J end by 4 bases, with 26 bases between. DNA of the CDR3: TGCGCCAGCACTCCGGAAAGTGGGGACTCCAAGATTTACGAGCAGTACTTC. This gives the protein CASTPESGDSKIYEQYF.

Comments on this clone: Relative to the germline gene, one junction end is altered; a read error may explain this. CDR3 loop: CASSHTTAGGGWGEQFF. CDR3 bases: TGTGCTAGCAGCCACACAACCGCAGGGGGCGGTTGGGGTGAGCAGTTCTTC. The chain couples TRBV7-7 to TRBJ2-1, with TRBD1 identical over 8 bases. The CDR3 is 17 amino acids. Germline CDR1 SSHAT, CDR2 FNYEAQ (reference sequence).

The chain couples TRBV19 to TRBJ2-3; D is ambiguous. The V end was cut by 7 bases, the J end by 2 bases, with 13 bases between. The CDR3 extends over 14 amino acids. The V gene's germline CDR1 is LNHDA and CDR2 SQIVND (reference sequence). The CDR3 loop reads CASNPSLNTDTQYF. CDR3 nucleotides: TGTGCCAGTAATCCCTCCCTAAACACAGATACGCAGTATTTT.

This chain's CDR3 is CASKLAGDEQFF. CDR3 in DNA: TGTGCCAGCAAACTAGCGGGAGATGAGCAGTTCTTC. V and J are TRBV2 and TRBJ2-1; 11 bases agree with TRBD2. This CDR3 region has 12 residues. V lost 7 bases, J lost 8 bases, and 1 base stayed unmatched. Per germline, CDR1 SNHLY and CDR2 FYNNEI.

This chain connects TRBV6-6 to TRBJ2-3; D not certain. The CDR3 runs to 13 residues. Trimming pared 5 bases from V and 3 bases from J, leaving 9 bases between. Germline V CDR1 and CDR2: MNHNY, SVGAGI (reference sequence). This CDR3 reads CASSRGSTDTQYF. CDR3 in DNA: TGTGCCAGCAGTAGAGGATCGACAGATACGCAGTATTTT.

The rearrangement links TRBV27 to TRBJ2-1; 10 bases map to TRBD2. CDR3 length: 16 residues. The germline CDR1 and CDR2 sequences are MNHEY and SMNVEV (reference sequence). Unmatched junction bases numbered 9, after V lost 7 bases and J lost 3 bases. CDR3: CASKPLAGVLYNEQFF. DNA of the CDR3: TGTGCCAGCAAGCCTCTAGCGGGAGTTCTCTACAATGAGCAGTTCTTC.

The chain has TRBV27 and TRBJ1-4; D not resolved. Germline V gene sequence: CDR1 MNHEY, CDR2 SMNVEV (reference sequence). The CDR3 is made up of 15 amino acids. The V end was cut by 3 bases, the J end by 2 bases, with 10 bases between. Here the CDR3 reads CASSLVRPTNEKLFF. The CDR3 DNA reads TGTGCCAGCAGTTTGGTGAGGCCTACTAATGAAAAACTGTTTTTT.

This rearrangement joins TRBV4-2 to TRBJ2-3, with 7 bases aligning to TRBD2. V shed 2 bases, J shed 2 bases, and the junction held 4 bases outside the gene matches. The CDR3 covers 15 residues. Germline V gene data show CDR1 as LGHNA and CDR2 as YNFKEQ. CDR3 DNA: TGTGCCAGCAGCCAATACGCGGGAGTCACAGATACGCAGTATTTT. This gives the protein CASSQYAGVTDTQYF.

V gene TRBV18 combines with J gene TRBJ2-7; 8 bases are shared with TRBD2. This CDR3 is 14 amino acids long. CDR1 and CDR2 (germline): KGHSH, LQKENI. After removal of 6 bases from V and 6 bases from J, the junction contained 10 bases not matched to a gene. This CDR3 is CASSVQRETGEQYF. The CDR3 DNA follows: TGTGCCAGCTCCGTCCAGCGGGAGACGGGCGAGCAGTACTTC.

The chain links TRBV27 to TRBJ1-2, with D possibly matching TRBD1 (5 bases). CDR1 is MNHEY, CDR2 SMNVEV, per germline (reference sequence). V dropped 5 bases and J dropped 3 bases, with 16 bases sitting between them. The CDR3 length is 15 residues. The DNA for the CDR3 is TGTGCCAGCAGTACACGGCGGGGGTTGTACTATGGCTACACCTTC. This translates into CASSTRRGLYYGYTF.

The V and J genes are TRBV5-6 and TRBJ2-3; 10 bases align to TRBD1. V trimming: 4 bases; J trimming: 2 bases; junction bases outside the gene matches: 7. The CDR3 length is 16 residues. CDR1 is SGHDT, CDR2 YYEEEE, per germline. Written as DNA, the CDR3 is TGTGCCAGCAGCATCGACAGGGGGCACTACACAGATACGCAGTATTTT. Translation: CASSIDRGHYTDTQYF.

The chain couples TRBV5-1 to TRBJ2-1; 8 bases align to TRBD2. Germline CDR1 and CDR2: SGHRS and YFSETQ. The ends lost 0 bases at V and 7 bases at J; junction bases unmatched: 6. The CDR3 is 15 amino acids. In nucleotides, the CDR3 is TGCGCCAGCAGCTTGGAAGCGGGAGATTGGAATGAGCAGTTCTTC. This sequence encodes CASSLEAGDWNEQFF. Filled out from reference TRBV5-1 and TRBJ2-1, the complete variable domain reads KAGVTQTPRYLIKTRGQQVTLSCSPISGHRSVSWYQQTPGQGLQFLFEYFSETQRNKGNFPGRFSGRQFSNSRSEMNVSTLELGDSALYLCASSLEAGDWNEQFFGPGTRLTVL.